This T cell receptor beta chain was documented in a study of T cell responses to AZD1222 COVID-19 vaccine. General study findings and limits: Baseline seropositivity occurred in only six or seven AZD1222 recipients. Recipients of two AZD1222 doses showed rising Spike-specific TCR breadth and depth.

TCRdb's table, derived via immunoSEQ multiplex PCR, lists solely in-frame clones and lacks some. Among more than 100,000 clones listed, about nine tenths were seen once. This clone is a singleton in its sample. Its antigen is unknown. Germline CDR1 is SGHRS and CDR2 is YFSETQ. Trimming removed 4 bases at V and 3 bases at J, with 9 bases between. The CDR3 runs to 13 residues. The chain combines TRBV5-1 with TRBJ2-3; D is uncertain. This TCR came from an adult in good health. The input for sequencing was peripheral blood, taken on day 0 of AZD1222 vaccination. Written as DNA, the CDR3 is TGCGCCAGCAGCCGCCAGGTGACAGATACGCAGTATTTT. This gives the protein CASSRQVTDTQYF.